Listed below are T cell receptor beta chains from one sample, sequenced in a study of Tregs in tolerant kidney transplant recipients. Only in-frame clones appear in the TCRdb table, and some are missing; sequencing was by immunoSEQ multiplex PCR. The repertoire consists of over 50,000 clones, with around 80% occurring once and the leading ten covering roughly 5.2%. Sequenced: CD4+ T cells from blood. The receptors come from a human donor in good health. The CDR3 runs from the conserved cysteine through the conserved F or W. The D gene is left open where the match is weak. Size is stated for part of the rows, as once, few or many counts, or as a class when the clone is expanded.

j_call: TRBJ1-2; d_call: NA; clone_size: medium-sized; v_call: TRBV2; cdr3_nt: TGTGCCAGCATTCCGGACGGGGTAGGGGGTTATGGCTACACCTTC; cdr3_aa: CASIPDGVGGYGYTF
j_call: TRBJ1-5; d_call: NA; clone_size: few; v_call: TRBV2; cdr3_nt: TGTGCCAGCAGCCGGACGGATTATCAGCCCCAGCATTTT; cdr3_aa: CASSRTDYQPQHF
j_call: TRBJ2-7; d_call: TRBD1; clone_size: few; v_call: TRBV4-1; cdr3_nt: TGCGCCAGCAGCCAAGGCGGGACAGGGCTGGTCGAGCAGTACTTC; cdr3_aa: CASSQGGTGLVEQYF
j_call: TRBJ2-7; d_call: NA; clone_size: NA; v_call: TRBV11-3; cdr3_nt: TGTGCCAGCAGCTTAGAAGGGGGACTAACACACTACGAGCAGTACTTC; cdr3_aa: CASSLEGGLTHYEQYF
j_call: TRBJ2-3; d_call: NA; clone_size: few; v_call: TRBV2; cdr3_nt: TGTGCCAGCAGTGTGACCGGGAGTGCAGATACGCAGTATTTT; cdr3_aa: CASSVTGSADTQYF
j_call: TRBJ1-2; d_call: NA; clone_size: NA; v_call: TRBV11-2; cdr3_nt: TGTGCCAGCAGCTTAGGTCGCCAACAGGGAGGCCTCTATGGCTACACCTTC; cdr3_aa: CASSLGRQQGGLYGYTF
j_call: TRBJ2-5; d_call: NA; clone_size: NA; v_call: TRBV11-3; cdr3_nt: TGTGCCAGCAGGGGACGCCGATCGGATACCCAGTACTTC; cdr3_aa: CASRGRRSDTQYF
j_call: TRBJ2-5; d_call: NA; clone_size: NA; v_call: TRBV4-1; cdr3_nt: TGCGCCAGCAGCCAAGAAGGACAGCTACAAGAGACCCAGTACTTC; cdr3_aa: CASSQEGQLQETQYF
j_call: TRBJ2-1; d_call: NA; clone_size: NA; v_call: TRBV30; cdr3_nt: TGTGCCTGGAGGAAAAGGGGTTCCTACAATGAGCAGTTCTTC; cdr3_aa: CAWRKRGSYNEQFF
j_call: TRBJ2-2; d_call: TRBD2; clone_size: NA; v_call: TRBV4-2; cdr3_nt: TGTGCCAGCACCCCCCTGGCGGGGGACGTAGCCGGGGAGCTGTTTTTT; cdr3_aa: CASTPLAGDVAGELFF
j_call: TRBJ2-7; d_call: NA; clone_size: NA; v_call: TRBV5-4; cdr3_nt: TGTGCCAGCAGCAAGGGACCGGAGCTCTACGAGCAGTACTTC; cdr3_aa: CASSKGPELYEQYF
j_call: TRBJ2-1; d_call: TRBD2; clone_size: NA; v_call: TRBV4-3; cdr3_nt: TGCGCCAGCAGCCAAGGCGGACTAGCAACATTTGAGCAGTTCTTC; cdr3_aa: CASSQGGLATFEQFF
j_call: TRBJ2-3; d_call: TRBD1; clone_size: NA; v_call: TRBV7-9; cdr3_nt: TGTGCCAGCGGCCCCCCGGGACAGGGTTCCGATACGCAGTATTTT; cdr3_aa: CASGPPGQGSDTQYF
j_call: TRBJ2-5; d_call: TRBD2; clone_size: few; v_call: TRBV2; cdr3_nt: TGTGCCAGCAAAGGTAGACTAGCACAAGAGACCCAGTACTTC; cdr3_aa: CASKGRLAQETQYF
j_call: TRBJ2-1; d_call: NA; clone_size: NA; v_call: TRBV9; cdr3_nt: TGTGCCAGCAGCGCAGAAACCTCCGCGACTTCCTACAATGAGCAGTTCTTC; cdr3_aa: CASSAETSATSYNEQFF
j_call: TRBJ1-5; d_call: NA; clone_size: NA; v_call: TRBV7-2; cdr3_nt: TGTGCCAGCAGCTTATGGGGGGCTGGGCAGCCCCAGCATTTT; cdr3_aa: CASSLWGAGQPQHF
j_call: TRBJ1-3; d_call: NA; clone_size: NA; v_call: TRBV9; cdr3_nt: TGTGCCAGCAGCGTAGAACCCGGGAGCTCTGGAAACACCATATATTTT; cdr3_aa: CASSVEPGSSGNTIYF
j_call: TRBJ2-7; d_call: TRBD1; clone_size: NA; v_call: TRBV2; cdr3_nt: TGTGCCAGCAACCCGGGACAGGGTGGGTGGTCCTACGAGCAGTACTTC; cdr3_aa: CASNPGQGGWSYEQYF
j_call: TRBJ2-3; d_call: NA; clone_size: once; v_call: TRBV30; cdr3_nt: TGTGCCTGGAGCGTGCGTGATACGCAGTATTTT; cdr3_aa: CAWSVRDTQYF
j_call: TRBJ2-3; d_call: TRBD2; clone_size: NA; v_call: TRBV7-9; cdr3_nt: TGTGCCAGCAGCCTGCGGGGGACTAGGAGCACAGATACGCAGTATTTT; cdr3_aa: CASSLRGTRSTDTQYF
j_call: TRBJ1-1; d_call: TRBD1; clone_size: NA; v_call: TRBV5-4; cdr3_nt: TGTGCCAGCAGCTACCGGGACAGAGGGAACACTGAAGCTTTCTTT; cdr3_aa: CASSYRDRGNTEAFF
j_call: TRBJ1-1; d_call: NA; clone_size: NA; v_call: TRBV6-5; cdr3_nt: TGTGCCAGCAAGGGTGCGAACACTGAAGCTTTCTTT; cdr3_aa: CASKGANTEAFF
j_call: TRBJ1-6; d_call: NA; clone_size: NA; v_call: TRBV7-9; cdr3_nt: TGTGCCAGCAGCTCCAGGAATTCACCCCTCCACTTT; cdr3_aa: CASSSRNSPLHF
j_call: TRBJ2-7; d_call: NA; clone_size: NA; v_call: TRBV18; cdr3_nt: TGTGCCAGCCCGGGAAGGGGGACCTACGAGCAGTACTTC; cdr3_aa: CASPGRGTYEQYF
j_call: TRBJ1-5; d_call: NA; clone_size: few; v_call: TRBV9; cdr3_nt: TGTGCCAGCAGCGCCGGGCCGGCCCAGCCCCAGCATTTT; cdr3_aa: CASSAGPAQPQHF
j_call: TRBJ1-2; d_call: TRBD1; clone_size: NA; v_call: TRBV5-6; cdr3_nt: TGTGCCAGCAGCTTGGGACAGGGGGCGCGAGACTATGGCTACACCTTC; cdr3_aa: CASSLGQGARDYGYTF
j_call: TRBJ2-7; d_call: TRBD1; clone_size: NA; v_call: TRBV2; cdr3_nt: TGTGCCAGCAGTGGGGACAGGGCCCTCGATCACGAGCAGTACTTC; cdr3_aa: CASSGDRALDHEQYF
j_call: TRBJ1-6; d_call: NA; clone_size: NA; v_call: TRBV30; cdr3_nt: TGTGCCTGGAGTGTATTTCAGGGGACGGTAAATTCACCCCTCCACTTT; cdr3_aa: CAWSVFQGTVNSPLHF